The T cell receptor (beta chain) under discussion was sequenced for a study of PD-L1 blockade in urothelial cancer. Study-wide context: Among blood samples, the median T cell count was around 150,000.

Time point in this sample: pretreatment peripheral blood. Each patient presented with locally advanced or metastatic urothelial carcinoma. Peripheral blood mononuclear cells were collected from every patient before and during treatment, yielding between 1 and 8 samples per patient. Findings of the study overall: When measured at 3 weeks, tumor-associated blood clones expanded more in durable-benefit patients.

This table comes from immunoSEQ multiplex PCR, and its TCRdb copy is limited to in-frame clones, with some not included. This table holds about 72,000 clones, 86% found once. On this clone itself: What it binds is not known.

Germline values: CDR1 ENHRY, CDR2 SYGVKD. The V end lost 1 base, the J end lost 0 bases, and 15 bases lay between the germline ends. This CDR3 is 17 amino acids long. The sequence was obtained from a man aged 60-69 years with urothelial cancer. The sample was PBMCs, taken around atezolizumab (anti-PD-L1) treatment. The chain employs TRBV10-3 and TRBJ1-2; D is perhaps TRBD1 (5 bases). The CDR3 spells CAISEFGGARANYGYTF. The CDR3 bases are TGTGCCATCAGTGAGTTTGGAGGGGCCCGAGCTAACTATGGCTACACCTTC.